Each of the 19 T cell receptor beta chains below was sequenced from the same sample in a study of beta chain features in type 1 diabetes. Reverse transcription of all isolated RNA meant that expressed TCRB transcripts were sequenced. Generated by immunoSEQ multiplex PCR, the TCRdb table keeps only in-frame clones and is missing some. There are around 200,000 clones in the sample; about 13% occur only once, and approximately 0.64% lies in the top ten. Sequenced: central memory CD4+ T cells from blood. Receptors originate from a young woman in good health.

This clone turned up a few times. The chain recombines TRBV9 with TRBJ2-2; TRBD1 might be the D (6 bases). Germline-derived CDR1 and CDR2 are SGDLS and YYNGEE. The CDR3 contains 16 residues. Trimming cost V 3 bases and J 2 bases, with 14 bases left between them. The CDR3 DNA reads TGTGCCAGCAGCGGTAGGGGGAACATAAACACCGGGGAGCTGTTTTTT. This codes for CASSGRGNINTGELFF. Full variable domain (rest looked up from reference TRBV9 and TRBJ2-2): DSGVTQTPKHLITATGQRVTLRCSPRSGDLSVYWYQQSLDQGLQFLIQYYNGEERAKGNILERFSAQQFPDLHSELNLSSLELGDSALYFCASSGRGNINTGELFFGEGSRLTVL.

This clone was seen a handful of times. V gene TRBV4-1 combines with J gene TRBJ2-7; D is uncertain. The V end lost 3 bases, the J end lost 2 bases, and 17 bases lay between the germline ends. Germline V CDR1 and CDR2: MGHRA, YSYEKL. This CDR3 is built from 16 residues. The CDR3 reads CASSHLDVDGAYEQYF. The CDR3 DNA follows: TGCGCCAGCAGCCACCTTGATGTTGATGGAGCCTACGAGCAGTACTTC.

This clone was seen a handful of times. The chain couples TRBV9 to TRBJ2-2; D gene ambiguous. The CDR3 spans 15 residues. Germline loops: CDR1 SGDLS, CDR2 YYNGEE. V was cut by 0 bases and J by 4 bases, with 10 bases left in between. CDR3 DNA: TGTGCCAGCAGCGTAGCTCGCGCCATCACCGGGGAGCTGTTTTTT. The encoded protein is CASSVARAITGELFF.

This clone came up a few times. This sequence joins TRBV11-1 and TRBJ2-7, with 9 bases that match TRBD1. From germline, CDR1 is SGHAT and CDR2 FQDESV (reference sequence). This CDR3 has 15 residues. V shed 8 bases and J 4 bases; nucleotides not matched to a gene: 12. The CDR3 region is CASSPRTGAGYEQYF. CDR3 DNA sequence: TGTGCCAGCTCTCCACGGACAGGGGCAGGTTACGAGCAGTACTTC.

This clone was seen more than once but under ten times. The V gene is TRBV27, the J gene TRBJ2-2; 8 bases match TRBD2. From germline, CDR1 is MNHEY and CDR2 SMNVEV (reference sequence). Trimming removed 5 bases from V and 6 bases from J; junction bases left unmatched: 8. The CDR3 loop spans 15 amino acids. The DNA of the CDR3 is TGTGCCAGCAGTGCAGCGGGAGTTATGGCCGGGGAGCTGTTTTTT. This encodes CASSAAGVMAGELFF.

The J gene is TRBJ2-1, the V gene TRBV27; 16 bases match TRBD2. Germline V gene sequence: CDR1 MNHEY, CDR2 SMNVEV (reference sequence). CDR3 length: 17 residues. With V trimmed by 2 bases and J by 4 bases, 2 bases remained unmatched. The CDR3 loop is CASSLGTSGRAYNEQFF. CDR3 nucleotide sequence: TGTGCCAGCAGTTTAGGGACTAGCGGGAGGGCATACAATGAGCAGTTCTTC.

The V call is TRBV27, the J call TRBJ1-1; possible D gene TRBD1, 5 bases. Germline CDR1 MNHEY, CDR2 SMNVEV (reference sequence). V lost 1 base, J lost 8 bases, and 14 bases lay in between. This CDR3 comprises 14 residues. CDR3 bases: TGTGCCAGCAGTTTATACGGGACTAGAAAAGAAGCTTTCTTT. Its translation: CASSLYGTRKEAFF.

This clone was observed a handful of times. The rearrangement uses TRBV5-1 and TRBJ2-7; a possible D gene is TRBD1 (6 bases). CDR1 is SGHRS and CDR2 is YFSETQ in the germline V gene. V lost 4 bases to trimming and J lost 3 bases, with 17 bases between them. This CDR3 comprises 15 residues. This chain's CDR3 is CASSKHGTQDYEQYF. Here the CDR3 DNA reads TGCGCCAGCAGCAAACACGGGACACAAGACTACGAGCAGTACTTC.

This clone was seen only a few times. The chain recombines TRBV7-2 with TRBJ2-7, with 10 bases that match TRBD2. Germline V gene sequence: CDR1 SGHTA, CDR2 FQGNSA. CDR3 length equals 16 residues. The V and J ends lost 1 base and 1 base, in that order; junction bases with no gene match: 4. The CDR3 loop reads CASSLDVTSGSYEQYF. As DNA, the CDR3 is TGTGCCAGCAGCTTAGATGTGACTAGCGGGTCCTACGAGCAGTACTTC.

The CDR3 nucleotides read TGTGCCAGCAGCTTAGAGGGAGGGTACAATGAGCAGTTCTTC. It yields the protein CASSLEGGYNEQFF. The chain couples TRBV11-2 to TRBJ2-1, with TRBD2 matching 7 bases. V shed 0 bases, J shed 4 bases, and the junction held 0 bases outside the gene matches. The CDR3 consists of 14 residues. Germline V gene sequence: CDR1 SGHAT, CDR2 FQNNGV.

V and J are TRBV6-6 and TRBJ2-5; D is possibly TRBD2 (5 bases). Germline CDR1 reads MNHNY; CDR2 reads SVGAGI (reference sequence). The V and J ends lost 0 bases and 5 bases respectively, with 13 bases between them. This CDR3 region has 15 residues. This CDR3 reads CASSYSQDSRETQYF. The CDR3 DNA reads TGTGCCAGCAGTTACTCCCAGGACTCGAGGGAGACCCAGTACTTC.

The rearrangement joins TRBV4-3 to TRBJ2-4, with D perhaps TRBD2 (5 bases). The germline V gene encodes CDR1 LGHNA and CDR2 YSLEER. The V end was cut by 4 bases, the J end by 0 bases, with 10 bases between. This CDR3 is 15 amino acids long. CDR3: CASSPGILAKNIQYF. The CDR3 DNA sequence: TGCGCCAGCAGCCCGGGGATACTAGCCAAAAACATTCAGTACTTC.

The chain employs TRBV2 and TRBJ2-7, with 8 bases matching TRBD2. Germline-derived CDR1 and CDR2 are SNHLY and FYNNEI. V shed 5 bases and J 1 base; nucleotides not matched to a gene: 1. The CDR3 loop spans 13 amino acids. CDR3 bases: TGTGCCAGCAGTTTAGCGGGGTCCTACGAGCAGTACTTC. Translated: CASSLAGSYEQYF.

V usage is TRBV28 and J usage is TRBJ2-2; D is possibly TRBD2 (6 bases). The CDR3 is made up of 13 amino acids. CDR1 is MDHEN and CDR2 is SYDVKM in the germline V gene. The CDR3 sequence: CAARGGNTGELFF. CDR3 bases: TGTGCAGCAAGGGGAGGGAACACCGGGGAGCTGTTTTTT.

This clone has just a few counts. The CDR3 coding sequence is TGTGCCAGCAGTTTACGAGCCCCGTCAGGGATCTACGAGCAGTACTTC. It specifies CASSLRAPSGIYEQYF. This chain joins TRBV27 and TRBJ2-7; D possibly corresponds to TRBD1 (5 bases). Trimming pared 2 bases from V and 3 bases from J, leaving 17 bases between. The CDR3 covers 16 residues. Germline V gene sequence: CDR1 MNHEY, CDR2 SMNVEV (reference sequence).

The gene calls are TRBV5-1 and TRBJ1-2; 9 bases line up with TRBD1. V gave up 0 bases and J gave up 5 bases; unmatched junction bases: 2. This CDR3 is 14 amino acids long. The germline CDR1 and CDR2 sequences are SGHRS and YFSETQ. The CDR3 is CASSLGTGDYGYTF. CDR3 sequence (DNA): TGCGCCAGCAGCTTGGGGACAGGGGATTATGGCTACACCTTC. Using reference TRBV5-1 and TRBJ1-2 for the parts outside the CDR3, the full variable domain is KAGVTQTPRYLIKTRGQQVTLSCSPISGHRSVSWYQQTPGQGLQFLFEYFSETQRNKGNFPGRFSGRQFSNSRSEMNVSTLELGDSALYLCASSLGTGDYGYTFGSGTRLTVV.

The sample holds a few counts of this clone. One end of the junction fails to match germline, which may point to a read error. This chain uses TRBV20-1 with TRBJ2-4; D is possibly TRBD2 (5 bases). Germline CDR1 reads DFQATT; CDR2 reads SNEGSKA (reference sequence). This CDR3 has 11 amino acids. CDR3 DNA sequence: TGCAGTGCTAGCCGGGAAAAGAGCCCTGGGTTC. Residues: CSASREKSPGF.

This clone was detected only once. The chain carries TRBV6-1 and TRBJ1-5, with a weak D call TRBD1 (6 bases). The CDR3 runs to 15 residues. Germline CDR1 and CDR2: MNHNS and SASEGT. V dropped 2 bases and J dropped 1 base, with 9 bases sitting between them. CDR3 nucleotide sequence: TGTGCCAGCAGTGAAAACAGGGTGAGCAATCAGCCCCAGCATTTT. Encoded protein: CASSENRVSNQPQHF.

The chain couples TRBV30 to TRBJ2-3; 10 bases are a match to TRBD1. This CDR3 region has 16 residues. Per germline, CDR1 GTSNPN and CDR2 SVGIG (reference sequence). Losses at the gene ends were 1 base for V and 4 bases for J; bases not matched to a gene: 8. This CDR3 is CAWSGGGQGISDTQYF. The CDR3 coding sequence is TGTGCCTGGAGTGGGGGGGGACAGGGGATATCAGATACGCAGTATTTT. The full variable domain, in which reference TRBV30 and TRBJ2-3 provide the parts outside the CDR3, is SQTIHQWPATLVQPVGSPLSLECTVEGTSNPNLYWYRQAAGRGLQLLFYSVGIGQISSEVPQNLSASRPQDRQFILSSKKLLLSDSGFYLCAWSGGGQGISDTQYFGPGTRLTVL.